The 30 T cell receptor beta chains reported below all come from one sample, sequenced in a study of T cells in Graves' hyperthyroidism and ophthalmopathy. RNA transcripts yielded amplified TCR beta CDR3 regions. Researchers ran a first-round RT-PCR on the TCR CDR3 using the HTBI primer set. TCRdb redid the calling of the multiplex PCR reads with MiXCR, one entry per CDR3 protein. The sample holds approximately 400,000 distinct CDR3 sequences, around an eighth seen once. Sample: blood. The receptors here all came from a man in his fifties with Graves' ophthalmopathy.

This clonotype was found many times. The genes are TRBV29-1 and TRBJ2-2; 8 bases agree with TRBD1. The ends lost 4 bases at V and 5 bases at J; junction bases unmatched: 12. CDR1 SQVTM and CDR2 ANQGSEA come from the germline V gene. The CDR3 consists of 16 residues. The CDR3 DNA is TGCAGCGTTGTTTTACTGGACAGGGCGCCGACCGGGGAGCTGTTTTTT. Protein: CSVVLLDRAPTGELFF.

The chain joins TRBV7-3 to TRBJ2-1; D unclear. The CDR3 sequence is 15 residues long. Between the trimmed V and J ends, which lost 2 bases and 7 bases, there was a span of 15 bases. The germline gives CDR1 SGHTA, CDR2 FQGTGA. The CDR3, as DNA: TGTGCCAGCAGCTTAGGCGGATCCTCGTGGAATGAGCAGTTCTTC. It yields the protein CASSLGGSSWNEQFF.

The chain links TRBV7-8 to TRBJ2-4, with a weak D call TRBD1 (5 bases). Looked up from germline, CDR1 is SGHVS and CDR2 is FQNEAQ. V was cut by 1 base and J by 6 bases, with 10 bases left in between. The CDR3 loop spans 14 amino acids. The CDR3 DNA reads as TGTGCCAGCAGCTTAGACCAGGGTGTAAACATTCAGTACTTC. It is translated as CASSLDQGVNIQYF.

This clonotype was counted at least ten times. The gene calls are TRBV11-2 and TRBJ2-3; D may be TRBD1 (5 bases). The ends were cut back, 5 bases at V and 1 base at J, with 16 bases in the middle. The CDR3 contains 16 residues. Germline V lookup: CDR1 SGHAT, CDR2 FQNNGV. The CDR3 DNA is TGTGCCAGCAGCGCTCATATGGACAAGGGCACAGATACGCAGTATTTT. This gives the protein CASSAHMDKGTDTQYF.

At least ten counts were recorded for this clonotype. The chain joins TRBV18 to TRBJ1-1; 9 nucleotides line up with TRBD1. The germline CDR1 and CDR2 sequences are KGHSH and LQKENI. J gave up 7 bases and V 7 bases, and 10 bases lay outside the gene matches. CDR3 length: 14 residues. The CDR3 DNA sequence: TGTGCCAGCTTAACGGACAGGGGCTCTGATGAAGCTTTCTTT. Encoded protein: CASLTDRGSDEAFF.

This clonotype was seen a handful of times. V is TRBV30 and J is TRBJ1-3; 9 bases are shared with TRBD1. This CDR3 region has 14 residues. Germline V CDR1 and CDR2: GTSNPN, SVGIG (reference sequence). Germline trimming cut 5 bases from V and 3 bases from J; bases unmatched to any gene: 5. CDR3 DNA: TGTGCCTGGGGGGGACAGGGCCTTGGAAACACCATATATTTT. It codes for CAWGGQGLGNTIYF.

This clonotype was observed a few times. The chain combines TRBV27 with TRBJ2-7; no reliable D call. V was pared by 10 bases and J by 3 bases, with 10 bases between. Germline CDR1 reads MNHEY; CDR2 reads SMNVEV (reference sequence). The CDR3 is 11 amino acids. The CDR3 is CAIEQNYEQYF. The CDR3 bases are TGTGCCATCGAGCAGAACTACGAGCAGTACTTC.

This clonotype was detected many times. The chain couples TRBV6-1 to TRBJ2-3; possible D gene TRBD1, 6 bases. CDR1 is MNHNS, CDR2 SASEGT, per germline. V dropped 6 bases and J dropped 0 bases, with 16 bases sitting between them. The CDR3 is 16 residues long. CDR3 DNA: TGTGCCAGCAGGGAACGGGACACGACTAGCACAGATACGCAGTATTTT. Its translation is CASRERDTTSTDTQYF.

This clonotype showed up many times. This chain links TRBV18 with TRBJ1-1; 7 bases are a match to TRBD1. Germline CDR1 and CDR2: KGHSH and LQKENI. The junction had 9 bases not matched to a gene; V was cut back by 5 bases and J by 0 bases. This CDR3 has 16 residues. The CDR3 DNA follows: TGTGCCAGCTCAGCACAGGGGAACGTAGTGAACACTGAAGCTTTCTTT. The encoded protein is CASSAQGNVVNTEAFF.

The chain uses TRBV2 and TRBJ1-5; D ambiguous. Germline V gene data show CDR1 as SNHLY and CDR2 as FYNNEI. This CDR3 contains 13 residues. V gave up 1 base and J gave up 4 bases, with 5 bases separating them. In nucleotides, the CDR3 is TGTGCCAGCAGTGAAGGGCAGAATCAGCCCCAGCATTTT. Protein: CASSEGQNQPQHF.

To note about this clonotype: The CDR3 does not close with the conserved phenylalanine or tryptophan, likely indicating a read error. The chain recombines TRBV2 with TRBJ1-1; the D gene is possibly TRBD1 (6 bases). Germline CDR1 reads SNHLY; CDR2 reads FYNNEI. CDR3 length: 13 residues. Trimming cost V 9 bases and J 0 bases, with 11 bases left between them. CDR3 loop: CASRDNLNTEAFC. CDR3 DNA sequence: TGTGCCAGTAGGGACAACTTGAACACTGAAGCTTTCTGT.

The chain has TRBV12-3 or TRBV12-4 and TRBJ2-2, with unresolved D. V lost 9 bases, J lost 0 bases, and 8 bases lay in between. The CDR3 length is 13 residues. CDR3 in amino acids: CASRAPNTGELFF. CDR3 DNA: TGTGCCAGTAGGGCGCCGAACACCGGGGAGCTGTTTTTT.

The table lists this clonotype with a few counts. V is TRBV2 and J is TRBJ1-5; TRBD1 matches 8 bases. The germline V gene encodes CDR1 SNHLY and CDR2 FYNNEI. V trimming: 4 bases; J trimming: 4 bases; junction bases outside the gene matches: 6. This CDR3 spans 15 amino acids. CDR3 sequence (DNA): TGTGCCAGCAGTGCGGGGACAGGTTGGAATCAGCCCCAGCATTTT. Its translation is CASSAGTGWNQPQHF. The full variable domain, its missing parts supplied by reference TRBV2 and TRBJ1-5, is EPEVTQTPSHQVTQMGQEVILRCVPISNHLYFYWYRQILGQKVEFLVSFYNNEISEKSEIFDDQFSVERPDGSNFTLKIRSTKLEDSAMYFCASSAGTGWNQPQHFGDGTRLSIL.

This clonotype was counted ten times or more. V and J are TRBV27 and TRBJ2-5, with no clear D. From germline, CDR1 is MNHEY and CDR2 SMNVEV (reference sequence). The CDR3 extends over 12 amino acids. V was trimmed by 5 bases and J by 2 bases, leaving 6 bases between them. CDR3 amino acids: CASSTPQETQYF. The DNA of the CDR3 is TGTGCCAGCAGTACACCACAAGAGACCCAGTACTTC.

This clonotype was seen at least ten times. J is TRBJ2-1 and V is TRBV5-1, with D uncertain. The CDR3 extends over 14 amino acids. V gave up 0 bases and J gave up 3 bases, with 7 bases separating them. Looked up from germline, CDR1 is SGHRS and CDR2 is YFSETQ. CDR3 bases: TGCGCCAGCAGCTTGGAATCCTTCTACAATGAGCAGTTCTTC. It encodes CASSLESFYNEQFF.

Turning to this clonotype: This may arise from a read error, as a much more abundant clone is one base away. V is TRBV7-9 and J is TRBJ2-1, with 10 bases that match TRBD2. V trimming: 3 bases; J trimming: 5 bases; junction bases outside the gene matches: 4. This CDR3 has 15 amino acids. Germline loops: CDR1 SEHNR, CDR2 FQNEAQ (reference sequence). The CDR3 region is CASSFSGRKNNEQFF. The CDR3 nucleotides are TGTGCCAGCAGCTTTAGCGGGAGGAAAAACAATGAGCAGTTCTTC.

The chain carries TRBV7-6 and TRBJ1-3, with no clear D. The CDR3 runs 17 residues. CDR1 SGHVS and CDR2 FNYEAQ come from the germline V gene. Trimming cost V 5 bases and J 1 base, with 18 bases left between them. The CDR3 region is CASSPLSGVLSGNTIYF. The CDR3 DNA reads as TGTGCCAGCAGCCCTCTGAGTGGGGTTCTTTCTGGAAACACCATATATTTT.

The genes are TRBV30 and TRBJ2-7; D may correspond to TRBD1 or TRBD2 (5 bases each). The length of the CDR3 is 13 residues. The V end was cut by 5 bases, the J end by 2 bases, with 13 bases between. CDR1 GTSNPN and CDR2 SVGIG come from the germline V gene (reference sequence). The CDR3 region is CAWRRDGPYEQYF. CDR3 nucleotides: TGTGCCTGGCGCCGGGACGGACCCTACGAGCAGTACTTC.

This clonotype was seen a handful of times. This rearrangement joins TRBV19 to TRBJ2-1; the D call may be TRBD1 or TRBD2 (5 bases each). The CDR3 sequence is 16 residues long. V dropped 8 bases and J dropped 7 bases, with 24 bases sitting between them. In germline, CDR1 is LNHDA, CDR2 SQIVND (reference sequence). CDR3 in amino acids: CASPPTGAWPLNEQFF. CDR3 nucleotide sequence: TGTGCCAGTCCCCCCACCGGGGCGTGGCCGTTGAATGAGCAGTTCTTC.

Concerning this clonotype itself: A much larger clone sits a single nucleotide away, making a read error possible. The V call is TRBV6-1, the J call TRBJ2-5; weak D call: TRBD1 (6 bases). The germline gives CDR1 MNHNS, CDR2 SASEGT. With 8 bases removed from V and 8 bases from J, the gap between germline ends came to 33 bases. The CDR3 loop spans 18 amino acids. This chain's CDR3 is CASGAANSGTPRLGTQYF. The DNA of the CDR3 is TGTGCCAGCGGGGCGGCCAATTCTGGGACACCTAGATTGGGTACCCAGTACTTC.

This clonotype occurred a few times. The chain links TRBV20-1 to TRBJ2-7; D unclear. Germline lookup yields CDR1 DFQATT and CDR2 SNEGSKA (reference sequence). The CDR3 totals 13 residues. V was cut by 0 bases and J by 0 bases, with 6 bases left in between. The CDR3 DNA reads TGCAGTGCTAGAGATCCGAACTCCTACGAGCAGTACTTC. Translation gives CSARDPNSYEQYF.

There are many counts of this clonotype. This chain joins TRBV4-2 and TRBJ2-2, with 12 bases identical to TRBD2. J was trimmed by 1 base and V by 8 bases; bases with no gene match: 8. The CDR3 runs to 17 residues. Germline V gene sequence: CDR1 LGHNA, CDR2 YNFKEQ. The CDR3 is CASYRGLAGWNTGELFF. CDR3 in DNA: TGTGCCAGCTACCGAGGACTAGCGGGATGGAACACCGGGGAGCTGTTTTTT.

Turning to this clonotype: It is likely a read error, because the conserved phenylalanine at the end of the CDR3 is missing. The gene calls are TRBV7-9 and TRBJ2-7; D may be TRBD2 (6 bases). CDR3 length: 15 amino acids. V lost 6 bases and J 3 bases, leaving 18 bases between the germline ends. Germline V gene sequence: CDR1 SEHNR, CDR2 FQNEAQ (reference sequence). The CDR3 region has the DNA TGTGCCAGCAGGCAAACTGGTGTCGGGAGCTACGAGCAGTACCTC. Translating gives CASRQTGVGSYEQYL.

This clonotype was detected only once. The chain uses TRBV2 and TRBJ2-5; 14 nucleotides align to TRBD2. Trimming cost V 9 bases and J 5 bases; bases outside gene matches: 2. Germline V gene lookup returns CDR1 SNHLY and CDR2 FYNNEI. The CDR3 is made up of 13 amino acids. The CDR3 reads CARGLAGAETQYF. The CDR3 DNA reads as TGTGCCAGGGGACTAGCGGGAGCCGAGACCCAGTACTTC.

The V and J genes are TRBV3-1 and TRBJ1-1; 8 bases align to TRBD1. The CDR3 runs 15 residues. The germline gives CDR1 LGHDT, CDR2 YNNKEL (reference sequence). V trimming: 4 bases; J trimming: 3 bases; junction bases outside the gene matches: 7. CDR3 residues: CASSRTGILYTEAFF. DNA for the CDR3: TGTGCCAGCAGCCGGACAGGGATTCTATACACTGAAGCTTTCTTT.

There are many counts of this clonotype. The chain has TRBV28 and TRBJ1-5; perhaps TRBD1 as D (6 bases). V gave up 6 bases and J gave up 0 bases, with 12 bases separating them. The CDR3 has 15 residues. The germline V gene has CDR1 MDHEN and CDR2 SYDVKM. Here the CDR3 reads CASRQTGYSNQPQHF. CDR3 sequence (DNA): TGTGCCAGCAGACAAACAGGGTATAGCAATCAGCCCCAGCATTTT.

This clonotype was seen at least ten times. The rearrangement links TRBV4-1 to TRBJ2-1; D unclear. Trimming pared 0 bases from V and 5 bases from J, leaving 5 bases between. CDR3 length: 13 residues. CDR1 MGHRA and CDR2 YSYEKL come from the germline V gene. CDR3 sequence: CASSQDRDNEQFF. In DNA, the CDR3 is TGCGCCAGCAGCCAAGATCGCGACAATGAGCAGTTCTTC.

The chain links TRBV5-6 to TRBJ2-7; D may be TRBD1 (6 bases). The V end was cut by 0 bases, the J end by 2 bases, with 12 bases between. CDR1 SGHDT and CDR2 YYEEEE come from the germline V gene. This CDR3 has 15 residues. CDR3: CASSLVGTRTYEQYF. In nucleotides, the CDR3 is TGTGCCAGCAGCTTGGTGGGGACAAGGACCTACGAGCAGTACTTC.

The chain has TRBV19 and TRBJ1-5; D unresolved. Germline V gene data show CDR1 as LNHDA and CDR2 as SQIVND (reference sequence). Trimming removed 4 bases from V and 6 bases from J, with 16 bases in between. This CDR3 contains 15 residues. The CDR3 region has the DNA TGTGCCAGTAGTAGTCTGGGGTCCCCCCTTCAGCCCCAGCATTTT. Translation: CASSSLGSPLQPQHF. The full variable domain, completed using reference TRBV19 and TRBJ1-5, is DGGITQSPKYLFRKEGQNVTLSCEQNLNHDAMYWYRQDPGQGLRLIYYSQIVNDFQKGDIAEGYSVSREKKESFPLTVTSAQKNPTAFYLCASSSLGSPLQPQHFGDGTRLSIL.

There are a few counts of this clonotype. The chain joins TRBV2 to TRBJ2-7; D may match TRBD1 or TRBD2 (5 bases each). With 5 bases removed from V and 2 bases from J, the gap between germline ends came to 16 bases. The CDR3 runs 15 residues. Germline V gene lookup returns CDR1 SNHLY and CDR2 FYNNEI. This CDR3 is CASSRNPGTAYEQYF. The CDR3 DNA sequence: TGTGCCAGCAGTAGAAATCCAGGGACCGCCTACGAGCAGTACTTC.